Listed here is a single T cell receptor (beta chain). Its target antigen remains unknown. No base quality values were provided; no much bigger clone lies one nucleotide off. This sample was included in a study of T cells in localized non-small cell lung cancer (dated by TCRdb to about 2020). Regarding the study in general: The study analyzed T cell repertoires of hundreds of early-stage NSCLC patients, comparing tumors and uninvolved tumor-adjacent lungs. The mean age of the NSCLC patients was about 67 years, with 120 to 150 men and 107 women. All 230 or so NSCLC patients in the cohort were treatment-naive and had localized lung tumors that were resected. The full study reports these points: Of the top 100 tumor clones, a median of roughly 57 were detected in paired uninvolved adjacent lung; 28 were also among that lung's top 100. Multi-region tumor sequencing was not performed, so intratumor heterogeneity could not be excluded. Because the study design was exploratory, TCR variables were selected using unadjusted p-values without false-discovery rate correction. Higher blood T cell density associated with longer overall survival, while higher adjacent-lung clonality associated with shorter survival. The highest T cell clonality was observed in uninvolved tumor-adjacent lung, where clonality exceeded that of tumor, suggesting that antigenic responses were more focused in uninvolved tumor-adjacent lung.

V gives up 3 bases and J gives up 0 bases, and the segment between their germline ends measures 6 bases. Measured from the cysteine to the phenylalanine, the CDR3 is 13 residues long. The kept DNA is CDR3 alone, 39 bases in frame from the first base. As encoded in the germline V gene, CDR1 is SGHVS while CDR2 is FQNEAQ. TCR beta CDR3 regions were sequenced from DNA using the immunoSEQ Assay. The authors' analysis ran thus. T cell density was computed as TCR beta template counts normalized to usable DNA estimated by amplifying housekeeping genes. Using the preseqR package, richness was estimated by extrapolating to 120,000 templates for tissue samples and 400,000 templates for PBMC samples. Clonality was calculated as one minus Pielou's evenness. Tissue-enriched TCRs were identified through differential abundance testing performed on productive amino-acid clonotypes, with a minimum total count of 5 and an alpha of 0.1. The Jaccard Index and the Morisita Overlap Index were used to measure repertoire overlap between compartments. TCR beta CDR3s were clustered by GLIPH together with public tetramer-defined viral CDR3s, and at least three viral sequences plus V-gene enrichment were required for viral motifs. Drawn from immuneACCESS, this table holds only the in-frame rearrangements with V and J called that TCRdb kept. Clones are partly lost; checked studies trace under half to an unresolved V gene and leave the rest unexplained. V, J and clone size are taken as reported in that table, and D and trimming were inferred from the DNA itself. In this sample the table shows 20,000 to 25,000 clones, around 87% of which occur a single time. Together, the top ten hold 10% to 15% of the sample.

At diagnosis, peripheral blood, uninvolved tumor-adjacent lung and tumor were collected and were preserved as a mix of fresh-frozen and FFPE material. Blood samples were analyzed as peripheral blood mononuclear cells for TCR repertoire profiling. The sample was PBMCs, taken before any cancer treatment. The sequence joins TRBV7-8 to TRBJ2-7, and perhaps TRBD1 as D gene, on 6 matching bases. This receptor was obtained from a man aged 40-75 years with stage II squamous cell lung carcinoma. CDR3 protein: CASSLDSSYEQYF. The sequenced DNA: TGTGCCAGCAGCTTGGACAGCTCCTACGAGCAGTACTTC. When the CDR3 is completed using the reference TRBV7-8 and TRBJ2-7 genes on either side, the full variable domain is GAGVSQSPRYKVAKRGQDVALRCDPISGHVSLFWYQQALGQGPEFLTYFQNEAQLDKSGLPSDRFFAERPEGSVSTLKIQRTQQEDSAVYLCASSLDSSYEQYFGPGTRLTVT.